This T cell receptor (beta chain) originates from a study of T cells in Graves' hyperthyroidism and ophthalmopathy. Findings of the study overall: With a median lead of about six months before onset, the model predicted ophthalmopathy.

This clonotype was observed a handful of times. No antigen is known for it. The CDR3 consists of 12 residues. Germline V CDR1 and CDR2: SGDLS, YYNGEE. Deletions cut 3 bases from V and 6 bases from J, with 6 bases between. Pregnant or lactating patients were excluded, as were those with uncontrolled infection or other autoimmune disease. TCR beta CDR3 region amplification was performed from RNA transcripts. First-round RT-PCR targeting the TCR CDR3 was performed with the HTBI primer set. In TCRdb, the multiplex PCR reads were re-called with MiXCR into one record per CDR3 protein. The sample has fewer than 600,000 distinct CDR3 sequences; 12% to 15% are singletons.

The sequence was collected from a woman between 40 and 55 years old with Graves' hyperthyroidism. The specimen sequenced was blood. V gene TRBV9 combines with J gene TRBJ2-2; possible D gene TRBD1, 6 bases. The CDR3 is CASSAGAGELFF. CDR3 bases: TGTGCCAGCAGCGCAGGGGCCGGGGAGCTGTTTTTT.